This TCR beta chain derives from a study of radiotherapy plus CTLA-4 blockade in lung cancer. Whole-study findings and limits: Clones of tumor-derived TCRs expanded in blood after radiotherapy plus ipilimumab. The best prediction of response reportedly came from early blood T cell clone dynamics, with interferon-beta.

Clones were read by immunoSEQ multiplex PCR, and TCRdb kept only the in-frame ones, dropping some. The sample has tens of thousands of clones, over 65% seen once; the top ten hold roughly 4%. This clone was seen more than once but under ten times. The antigen is not known. Focal radiation plus CTLA-4 blockade with ipilimumab was given to patients with chemo-refractory metastatic non-small-cell lung cancer. The CDR3 loop spans 15 amino acids. The ends were cut back, 1 base at V and 6 bases at J, with 14 bases in the middle. Germline CDR1 MDHEN, CDR2 SYDVKM. The source material was peripheral blood, sampled from a patient treated with radiotherapy plus ipilimumab. This chain uses TRBV28 with TRBJ2-3; TRBD2 might be the D (5 bases). The TCR sequence derives from a human donor with non-small cell lung cancer who had a partial response to radiotherapy plus ipilimumab. The CDR3 loop reads CASSLLGGLGDTQYF. The CDR3 bases are TGTGCCAGCAGTTTATTGGGCGGGCTAGGGGATACGCAGTATTTT.